Each of the 11 T cell receptor beta chains below was sequenced from the same sample in a study of T cells in Graves' hyperthyroidism and ophthalmopathy. What was amplified from RNA transcripts were TCR beta CDR3 regions. The HTBI primer set drove a first-round RT-PCR of the TCR CDR3. TCRdb reprocessed the multiplex PCR reads with MiXCR, giving one entry per CDR3 protein. Among a few hundred thousand distinct CDR3 sequences, 15% to 19% were seen once, and the ten largest hold around a quarter. Sequencing input: blood. The receptors here all came from a woman between 18 and 29 years old with Graves' hyperthyroidism that later progressed to Graves' ophthalmopathy.

About this clonotype: A much bigger clone sits one base away, suggesting this may be a read error. This rearrangement joins TRBV12-3 or TRBV12-4 to TRBJ1-6; no clear D gene. CDR3 length: 13 residues. V was trimmed by 5 bases and J by 8 bases, leaving 10 bases between them. CDR3: CASSLWTYSPLHF. The DNA for the CDR3 is TGTGCCAGCAGTCTGTGGACCTATTCACCCCTCCACTTT.

This clonotype appeared a few times. The rearrangement joins TRBV19 to TRBJ2-6; no clear D. The CDR3 consists of 13 residues. V lost 7 bases and J lost 7, with 11 bases in between. CDR1 LNHDA and CDR2 SQIVND come from the germline V gene (reference sequence). The CDR3 region is CASIGEAANVLTF. The CDR3 DNA reads TGTGCCAGTATCGGCGAGGCTGCCAACGTCCTGACTTTC.

This clonotype was seen at least ten times. The rearrangement joins TRBV12-3 or TRBV12-4 to TRBJ2-5; 7 bases agree with TRBD2. CDR3 length: 14 residues. After removal of 3 bases from V and 2 bases from J, the junction contained 3 bases not matched to a gene. The CDR3 spells CASSFGRSQETQYF. As DNA, the CDR3 is TGTGCCAGCAGTTTCGGGAGGAGTCAAGAGACCCAGTACTTC.

This clonotype was observed a handful of times. This may come from a read error, since a much larger clone is one base off. V usage is TRBV6-1 and J usage is TRBJ2-2; possible D gene TRBD2, 5 bases. In germline, CDR1 is MNHNS, CDR2 SASEGT. The CDR3 sequence is 15 residues long. The CDR3 loop reads CASSARVSNTGKLFF. The CDR3, as DNA: TGTGCCAGCAGTGCCCGGGTCTCGAACACCGGGAAGCTGTTTTTT.

There are many counts of this clonotype. The chain employs TRBV12-3 or TRBV12-4 and TRBJ2-1, with 10 bases matching TRBD1. V trimming: 6 bases; J trimming: 7 bases; junction bases outside the gene matches: 6. The CDR3 covers 14 residues. Written as DNA, the CDR3 is TGTGCCAGCAGCCACTCGGGACAGGGGAATGAGCAGTTCTTC. Protein product: CASSHSGQGNEQFF.

Regarding this clonotype: One base away lies a much larger clone, so this may be a sequencing read error. The CDR3 sequence: CASNQEQGAYEQYF. CDR3 nucleotide sequence: TGTGCCAGCAACCAAGAACAGGGGGCCTACGAGCAGTACTTC. V and J are TRBV3-1 and TRBJ2-7; TRBD1 agrees at 8 bases. This CDR3 has 14 residues. Germline-derived CDR1 and CDR2 are LGHDT and YNNKEL (reference sequence).

This clonotype was counted once. A read error is possible here, since a much larger clone lies one base away. CDR3 amino acids: CASSLLVGLAGINEQFF. The CDR3 coding sequence is TGTGCCAGCAGCCTCCTAGTTGGACTAGCGGGAATCAATGAGCAGTTCTTC. The chain uses TRBV2 and TRBJ2-1, with 12 positions matching TRBD2. Germline trimming cut 6 bases from V and 6 bases from J; bases unmatched to any gene: 12. Germline lookup yields CDR1 SNHLY and CDR2 FYNNEI. There are 17 residues in the CDR3.

In the case of this clonotype: This may stem from a read error, because a much larger clone lies one nucleotide away. CDR3 DNA: TGTGCCACCAGTGGGGGACGGAACTATAGCTACACCTTC. This gives the protein CATSGGRNYSYTF. The J gene is TRBJ1-2, the V gene TRBV24-1, with a tentative D call TRBD1 (5 bases). The germline V gene encodes CDR1 KGHDR and CDR2 SFDVKD. This CDR3 is built from 13 residues.

On this clonotype: An end of the junction does not agree with germline; a read error may underlie this. The rearrangement joins TRBV5-8 to TRBJ2-1; TRBD2 matches at 15 bases. The CDR3 is 15 amino acids. Germline CDR1 reads SGHTS; CDR2 reads YDEGEE. CDR3 region: CAISFGLAGGHEQFF. The CDR3, as DNA: TGTGCCATCAGCTTTGGACTAGCGGGAGGGCATGAGCAGTTCTTC. The full variable domain, with the rest looked up from reference TRBV5-8 and TRBJ2-1, is EAGVTQSPTHLIKTRGQQATLRCSPISGHTSVYWYQQALGLGLQFLLWYDEGEERNRGNFPPRFSGRQFPNYSSELNVNALELEDSALYLCAISFGLAGGHEQFFGPGTRLTVL.

Concerning this clonotype itself: A clone one base away is much larger, so this may be a read error. CDR3 protein: CACSPPVRLAGRTDTQYF. The CDR3 DNA is TGTGCCTGCTCACCACCTGTCAGACTAGCGGGACGCACAGATACGCAGTATTTT. The chain carries TRBV18 and TRBJ2-3; the match to TRBD2 covers 11 bases. The germline V gene encodes CDR1 KGHSH and CDR2 LQKENI. The CDR3 length is 18 residues.

The chain carries TRBV5-1 and TRBJ2-7; weak D call: TRBD1 (7 bases). V was trimmed by 0 bases and J by 0 bases, leaving 13 bases between them. CDR1 is SGHRS and CDR2 is YFSETQ in the germline V gene. CDR3 length: 16 amino acids. CDR3 DNA sequence: TGCGCCAGCAGCTTGGTCCGGGGGACAGTCTCCTACGAGCAGTACTTC. Its translation is CASSLVRGTVSYEQYF.